This T cell receptor (beta chain) was retrieved from a study of early T cells in non-severe SARS-CoV-2 infection. Study context: Investigators sequenced bulk RNA drawn from unsorted whole blood, and chains remained unpaired.

About this clonotype: Its target is unknown.

Notes on the study in general: Matching with VDJdb favored anti-spike CD8 responses (missing private and CD4 specificities).

The CDR3 length is 13 residues. Germline-derived CDR1 and CDR2 are MNHEY and SVGEGT. The V and J ends lost 4 bases and 9 bases respectively, with 15 bases between them. Attachment of unique molecular identifiers was made to individual cDNA molecules. TCRdb reprocessed the 5' RACE reads via MiXCR and lists one record per CDR3 protein. The sample has fewer than 35,000 distinct CDR3 sequences, under 7.5% seen once; the top ten hold less than 3%. Sequenced sample: whole blood. The sequence was obtained from an adult who was a healthcare worker with PCR-confirmed SARS-CoV-2 infection or an uninfected control (not recorded which). The chain recombines TRBV6-2 or TRBV6-3 with TRBJ1-1, with D uncertain. CDR3 bases: TGTGCCAGCAGTTTGGAGGGCACCTTCCAAGCTTTCTTT. As protein: CASSLEGTFQAFF.